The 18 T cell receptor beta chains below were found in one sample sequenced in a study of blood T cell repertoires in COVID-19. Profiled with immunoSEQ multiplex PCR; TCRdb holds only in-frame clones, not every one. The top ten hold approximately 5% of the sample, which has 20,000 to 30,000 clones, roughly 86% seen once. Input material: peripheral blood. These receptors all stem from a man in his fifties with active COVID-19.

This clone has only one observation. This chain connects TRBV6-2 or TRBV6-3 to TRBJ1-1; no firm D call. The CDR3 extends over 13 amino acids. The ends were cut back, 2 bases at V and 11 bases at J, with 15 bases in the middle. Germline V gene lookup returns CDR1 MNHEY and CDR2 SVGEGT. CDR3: CASSYPDYSEAFF. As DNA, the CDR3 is TGTGCCAGCAGTTACCCCGACTACAGCGAGGCTTTCTTT.

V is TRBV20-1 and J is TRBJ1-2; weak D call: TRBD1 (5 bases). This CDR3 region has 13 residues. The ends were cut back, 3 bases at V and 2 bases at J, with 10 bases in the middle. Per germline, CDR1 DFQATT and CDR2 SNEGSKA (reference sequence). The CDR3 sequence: CSASAGMNYGYTF. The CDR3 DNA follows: TGCAGTGCTAGTGCAGGGATGAACTATGGCTACACCTTC.

This chain's CDR3 is CASGRGGSYNEQFF. Written as DNA, the CDR3 is TGTGCCAGCGGGAGGGGGGGGTCCTACAATGAGCAGTTCTTC. The chain is built from TRBV6-5 and TRBJ2-1, with D possibly TRBD2 on 7 matching bases. Germline lookup yields CDR1 MNHEY and CDR2 SVGAGI. This CDR3 comprises 14 residues. V was clipped by 8 bases and J by 1 base, with 12 bases between them.

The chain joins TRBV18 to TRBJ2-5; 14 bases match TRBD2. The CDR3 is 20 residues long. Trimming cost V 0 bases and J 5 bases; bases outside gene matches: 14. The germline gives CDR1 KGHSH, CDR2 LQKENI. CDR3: CASSPPWTSGRSPEWETQYF. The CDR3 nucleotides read TGTGCCAGCTCACCACCCTGGACTAGCGGGAGGTCCCCTGAATGGGAGACCCAGTACTTC. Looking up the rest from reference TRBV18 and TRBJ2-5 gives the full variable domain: NAGVMQNPRHLVRRRGQEARLRCSPMKGHSHVYWYRQLPEEGLKFMVYLQKENIIDESGMPKERFSAEFPKEGPSILRIQQVVRGDSAAYFCASSPPWTSGRSPEWETQYFGPGTRLLVL.

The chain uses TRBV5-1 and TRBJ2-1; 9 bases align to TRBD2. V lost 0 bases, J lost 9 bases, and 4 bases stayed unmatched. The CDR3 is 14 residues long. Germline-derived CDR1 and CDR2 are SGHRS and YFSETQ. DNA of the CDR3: TGCGCCAGCAGCTTGGTAGCGGGAGCTGCTGAGCAGTTCTTC. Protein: CASSLVAGAAEQFF.

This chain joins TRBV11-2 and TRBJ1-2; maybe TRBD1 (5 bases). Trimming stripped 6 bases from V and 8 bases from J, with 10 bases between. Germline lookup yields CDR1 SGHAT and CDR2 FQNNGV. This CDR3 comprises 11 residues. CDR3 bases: TGTGCCAGCAGTCAGGGATGGGGCTACACCTTC. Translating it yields CASSQGWGYTF.

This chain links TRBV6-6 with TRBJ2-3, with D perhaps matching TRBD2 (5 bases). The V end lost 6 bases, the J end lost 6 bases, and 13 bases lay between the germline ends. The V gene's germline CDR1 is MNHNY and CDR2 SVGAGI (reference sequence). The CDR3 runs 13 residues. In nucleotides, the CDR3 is TGTGCCAGCAGCCTACTAGGTTTCGATACGCAGTATTTT. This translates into CASSLLGFDTQYF.

The CDR3 reads CASSQATSGIYEQYF. The CDR3 region has the DNA TGTGCCAGCAGCCAAGCAACTAGCGGGATTTACGAGCAGTACTTC. The chain recombines TRBV3-1 (or the pseudogene TRBV3-2) with TRBJ2-7, with 10 bases identical to TRBD2. From germline, CDR1 is LGHDT and CDR2 YNNKEL (reference sequence). This CDR3 is 15 amino acids long. V lost 1 base to trimming and J lost 4 bases; unmatched junction nucleotides: 4.

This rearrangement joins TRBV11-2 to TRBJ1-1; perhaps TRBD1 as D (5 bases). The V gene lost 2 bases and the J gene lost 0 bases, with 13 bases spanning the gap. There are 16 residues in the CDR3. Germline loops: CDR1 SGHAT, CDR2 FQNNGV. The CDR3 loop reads CASSLSGGTVNTEAFF. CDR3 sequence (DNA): TGTGCCAGCAGCTTAAGCGGGGGGACGGTGAACACTGAAGCTTTCTTT. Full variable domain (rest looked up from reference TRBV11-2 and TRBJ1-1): EAGVAQSPRYKIIEKRQSVAFWCNPISGHATLYWYQQILGQGPKLLIQFQNNGVVDDSQLPKDRFSAERLKGVDSTLKIQPAKLEDSAVYLCASSLSGGTVNTEAFFGQGTRLTVV.

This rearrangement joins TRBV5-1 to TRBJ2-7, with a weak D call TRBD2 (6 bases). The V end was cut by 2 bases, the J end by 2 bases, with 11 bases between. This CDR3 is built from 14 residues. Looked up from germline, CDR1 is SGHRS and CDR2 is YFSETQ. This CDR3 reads CASSFGGAPYEQYF. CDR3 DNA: TGCGCCAGCAGCTTCGGAGGGGCCCCCTACGAGCAGTACTTC. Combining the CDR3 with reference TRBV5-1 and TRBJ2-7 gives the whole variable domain KAGVTQTPRYLIKTRGQQVTLSCSPISGHRSVSWYQQTPGQGLQFLFEYFSETQRNKGNFPGRFSGRQFSNSRSEMNVSTLELGDSALYLCASSFGGAPYEQYFGPGTRLTVT.

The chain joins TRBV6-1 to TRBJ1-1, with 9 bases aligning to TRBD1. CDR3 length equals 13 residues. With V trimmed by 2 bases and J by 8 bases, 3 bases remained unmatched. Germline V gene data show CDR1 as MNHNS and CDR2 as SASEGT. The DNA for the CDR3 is TGTGCCAGCAGTGAATTCGACAGGGGGGAAGCTTTCTTT. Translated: CASSEFDRGEAFF.

The CDR3 bases are TGTGCCAGCAGTCTCGGACAGTCTTCTGGCTACACCTTC. The encoded protein is CASSLGQSSGYTF. V usage is TRBV27 and J usage is TRBJ1-2, with D possibly matching TRBD1 (6 bases). V was shortened by 5 bases and J by 7 bases, with 14 bases between the two germline ends. Germline CDR1 reads MNHEY; CDR2 reads SMNVEV (reference sequence). This CDR3 has 13 amino acids.

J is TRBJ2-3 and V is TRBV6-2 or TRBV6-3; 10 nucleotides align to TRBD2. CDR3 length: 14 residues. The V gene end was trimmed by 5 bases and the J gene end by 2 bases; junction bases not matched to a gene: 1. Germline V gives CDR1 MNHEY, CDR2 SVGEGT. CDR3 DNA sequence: TGTGCCAGCAGTGGACTAGCGGCCACAGATACGCAGTATTTT. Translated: CASSGLAATDTQYF.

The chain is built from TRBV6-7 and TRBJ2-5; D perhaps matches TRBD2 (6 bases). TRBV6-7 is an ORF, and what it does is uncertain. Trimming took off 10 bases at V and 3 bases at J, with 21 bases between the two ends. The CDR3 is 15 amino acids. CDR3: CATTETPSEKETQYF. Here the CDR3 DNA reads TGTGCCACCACGGAAACCCCTAGCGAGAAAGAGACCCAGTACTTC.

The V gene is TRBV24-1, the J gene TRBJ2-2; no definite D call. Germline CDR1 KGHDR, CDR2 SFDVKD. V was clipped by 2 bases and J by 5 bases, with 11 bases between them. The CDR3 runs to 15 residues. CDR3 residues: CATSDWAGKTGELFF. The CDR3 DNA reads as TGTGCCACCAGTGATTGGGCAGGAAAAACCGGGGAGCTGTTTTTT.

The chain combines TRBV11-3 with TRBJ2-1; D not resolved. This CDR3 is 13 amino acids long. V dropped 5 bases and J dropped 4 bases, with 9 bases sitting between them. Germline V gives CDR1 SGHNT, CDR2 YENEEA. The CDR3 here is CASSPGTYNEQFF. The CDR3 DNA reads TGTGCCAGCAGCCCAGGAACATACAATGAGCAGTTCTTC. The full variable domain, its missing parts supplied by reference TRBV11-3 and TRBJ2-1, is EAGVVQSPRYKIIEKKQPVAFWCNPISGHNTLYWYLQNLGQGPELLIRYENEEAVDDSQLPKDRFSAERLKGVDSTLKIQPAELGDSAVYLCASSPGTYNEQFFGPGTRLTVL.

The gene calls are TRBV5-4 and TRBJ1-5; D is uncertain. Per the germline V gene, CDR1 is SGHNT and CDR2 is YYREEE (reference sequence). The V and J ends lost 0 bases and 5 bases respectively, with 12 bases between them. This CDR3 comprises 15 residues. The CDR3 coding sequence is TGTGCCAGCAGCTTGGGAGGTTTACGCGATCAGCCCCAGCATTTT. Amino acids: CASSLGGLRDQPQHF.

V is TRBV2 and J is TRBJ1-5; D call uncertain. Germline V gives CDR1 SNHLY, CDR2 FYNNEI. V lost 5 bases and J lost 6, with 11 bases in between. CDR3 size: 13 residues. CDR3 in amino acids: CASSRGAGQPQHF. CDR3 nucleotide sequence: TGTGCCAGCAGTCGGGGTGCGGGTCAGCCCCAGCATTTT.